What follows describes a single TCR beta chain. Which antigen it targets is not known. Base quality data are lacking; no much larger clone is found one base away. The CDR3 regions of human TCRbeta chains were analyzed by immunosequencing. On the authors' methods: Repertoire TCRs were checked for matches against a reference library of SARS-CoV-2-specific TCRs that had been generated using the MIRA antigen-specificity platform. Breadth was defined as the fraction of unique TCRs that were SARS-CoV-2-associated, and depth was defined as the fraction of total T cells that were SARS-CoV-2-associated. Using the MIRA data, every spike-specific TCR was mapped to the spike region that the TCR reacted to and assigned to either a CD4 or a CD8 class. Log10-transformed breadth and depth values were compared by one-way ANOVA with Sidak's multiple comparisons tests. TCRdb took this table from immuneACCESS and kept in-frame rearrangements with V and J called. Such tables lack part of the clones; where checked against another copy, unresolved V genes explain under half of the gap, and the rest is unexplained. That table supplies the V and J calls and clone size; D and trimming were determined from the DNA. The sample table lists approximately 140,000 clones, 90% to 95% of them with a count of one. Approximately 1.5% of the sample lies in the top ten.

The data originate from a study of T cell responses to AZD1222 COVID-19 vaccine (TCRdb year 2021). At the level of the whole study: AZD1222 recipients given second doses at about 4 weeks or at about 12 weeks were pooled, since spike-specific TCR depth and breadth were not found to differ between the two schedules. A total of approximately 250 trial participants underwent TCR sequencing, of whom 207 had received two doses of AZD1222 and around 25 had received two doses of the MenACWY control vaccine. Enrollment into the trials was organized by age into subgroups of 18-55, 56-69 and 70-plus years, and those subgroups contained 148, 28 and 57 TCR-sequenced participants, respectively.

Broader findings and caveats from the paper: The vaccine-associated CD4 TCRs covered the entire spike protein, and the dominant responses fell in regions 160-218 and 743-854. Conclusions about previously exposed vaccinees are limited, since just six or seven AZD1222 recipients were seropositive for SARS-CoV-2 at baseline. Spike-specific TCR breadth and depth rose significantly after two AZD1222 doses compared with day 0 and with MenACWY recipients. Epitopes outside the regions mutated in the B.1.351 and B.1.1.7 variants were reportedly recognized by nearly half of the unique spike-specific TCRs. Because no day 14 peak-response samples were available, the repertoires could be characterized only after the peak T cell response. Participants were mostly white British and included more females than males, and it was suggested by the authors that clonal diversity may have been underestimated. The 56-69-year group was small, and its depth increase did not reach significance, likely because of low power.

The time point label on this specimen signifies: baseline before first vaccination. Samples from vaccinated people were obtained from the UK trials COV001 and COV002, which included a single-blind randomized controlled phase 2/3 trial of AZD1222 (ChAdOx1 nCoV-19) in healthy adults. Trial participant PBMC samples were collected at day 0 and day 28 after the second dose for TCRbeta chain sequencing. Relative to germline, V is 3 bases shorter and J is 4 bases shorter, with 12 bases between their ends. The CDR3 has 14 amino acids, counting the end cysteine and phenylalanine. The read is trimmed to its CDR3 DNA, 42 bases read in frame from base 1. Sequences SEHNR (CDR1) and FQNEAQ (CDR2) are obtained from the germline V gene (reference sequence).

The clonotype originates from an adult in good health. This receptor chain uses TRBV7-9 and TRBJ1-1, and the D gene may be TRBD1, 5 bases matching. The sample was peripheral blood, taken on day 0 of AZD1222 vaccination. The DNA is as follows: TGTGCCAGCAGCTTGGGGGGGTTGGCCACTGAAGCTTTCTTT. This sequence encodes CASSLGGLATEAFF.